This T cell receptor beta chain is from a study of shared clonotypes between healthy human individuals. Study background: Every donor yielded three CD4 naive, three CD4 memory, two CD8 naive and one CD8 memory plate.

This clone was observed a single time. The V gene's germline CDR1 is SGHNT and CDR2 YENEEA. The V segment lost 0 bases and the J segment 6 bases; nucleotides outside the gene matches: 8. The CDR3 runs 17 residues. TCRdb keeps only in-frame clones here, not all; method: immunoSEQ multiplex PCR. The repertoire consists of over 850,000 clones, with around 78% occurring once and the leading ten covering under 0.8%. The sequence derives from a man between 18 and 29 years old in good health. Some clones in this sample may be carry-over from other donors' samples. Sequences were obtained from memory CD4+ T cells from PBMCs. Described subset: CD45RA-negative fraction. The rearrangement uses TRBV11-3 and TRBJ2-1; the match to TRBD2 covers 10 bases. The CDR3 DNA follows: TGTGCCAGCAGCTTAGAGAGTGGCGGACTAGCGGCCAATGAGCAGTTCTTC. It is translated as CASSLESGGLAANEQFF.